This T cell receptor (beta chain) was captured in a study of control samples from healthy donors and cancer patients. V was clipped by 0 bases and J by 2 bases; unmatched bases: 1. Germline loops: CDR1 LGHDT, CDR2 YNNKEL (reference sequence). The CDR3 totals 16 residues. This clone was counted once. The table came from immunoSEQ multiplex PCR; TCRdb's copy has only in-frame clones and leaves some out. The table records 95,000 to 100,000 clones, more than 75% of them present only once. Sequenced: blood. The origin of this receptor is a man aged 60 to 69 in good health. V usage is TRBV3-1 (or the pseudogene TRBV3-2) and J usage is TRBJ2-1; 10 bases are shared with TRBD2. The CDR3 DNA sequence: TGTGCCAGCAGCCAAGAGGGACTAGCGACCTACAATGAGCAGTTCTTC. It encodes CASSQEGLATYNEQFF.